These 10 T cell receptor beta chains were all obtained from the same sample, sequenced in a study of blood T cell repertoires in COVID-19. Profiling relied on immunoSEQ multiplex PCR, and the TCRdb table lists in-frame clones only, not all of them. The sample has some 78,000 clones, around 88% seen once; the top ten hold nearly 5%. Sequencing input: peripheral blood. The receptors derive from an elderly woman with active or convalescent COVID-19.

This rearrangement joins TRBV28 to TRBJ2-7, with 8 bases matching TRBD2. The ends lost 6 bases at V and 2 bases at J; junction bases unmatched: 9. Germline-derived CDR1 and CDR2 are MDHEN and SYDVKM. CDR3 length equals 15 residues. For the CDR3, the DNA is TGTGCCAGCAGGAAAAGCGGGAGCCGGACCTACGAGCAGTACTTC. It yields the protein CASRKSGSRTYEQYF.

This rearrangement joins TRBV18 to TRBJ1-2; 9 positions agree with TRBD1. Germline CDR1 is KGHSH and CDR2 is LQKENI. V trimming: 2 bases; J trimming: 8 bases; junction bases outside the gene matches: 9. The CDR3 extends over 15 amino acids. In DNA, the CDR3 is TGTGCCAGCTCACCAGGGACGACAGGGGGGATCGGCTACACCTTC. Encoded protein: CASSPGTTGGIGYTF.

The genes are TRBV7-9 and TRBJ2-1; 10 bases line up with TRBD2. V lost 1 base to trimming and J lost 15 bases; unmatched junction nucleotides: 12. Germline V lookup: CDR1 SEHNR, CDR2 FQNEAQ (reference sequence). This CDR3 spans 15 amino acids. As DNA, the CDR3 is TGTGCCAGCAGCTTAGGGTCCAGCGAGCGGGAGGGCGGGTTCTTC. This gives the protein CASSLGSSEREGGFF. The whole variable domain, filled in from reference TRBV7-9 and TRBJ2-1, reads DTGVSQNPRHKITKRGQNVTFRCDPISEHNRLYWYRQTLGQGPEFLTYFQNEAQLEKSRLLSDRFSAERPKGSFSTLEIQRTEQGDSAMYLCASSLGSSEREGGFFGPGTRLTVL.

The chain carries TRBV7-9 and TRBJ2-3, with a tentative D call TRBD1 (6 bases). Trimming left V 5 bases short and J 6 bases short, with 21 bases between. Germline V gene sequence: CDR1 SEHNR, CDR2 FQNEAQ (reference sequence). The CDR3 runs 16 residues. This CDR3 is CASSRDWALRGDTQYF. CDR3 bases: TGTGCCAGCAGCCGAGATTGGGCCCTGAGGGGGGATACGCAGTATTTT.

This chain joins TRBV6-2 or TRBV6-3 and TRBJ2-3; 8 bases map to TRBD1. Germline CDR1 is MNHEY and CDR2 is SVGEGT. Losses at the gene ends were 5 bases for V and 5 bases for J; bases not matched to a gene: 12. The CDR3 totals 16 residues. CDR3: CASSAVRTGSVDTQYF. The DNA for the CDR3 is TGTGCCAGCAGTGCGGTGAGGACAGGGAGCGTAGATACGCAGTATTTT.

This chain links TRBV18 with TRBJ2-6, with TRBD1 matching over 12 bases. There are 20 residues in the CDR3. Germline assignment: CDR1 KGHSH and CDR2 LQKENI. After removal of 3 bases from V and 4 bases from J, the junction contained 13 bases not matched to a gene. CDR3 in amino acids: CASSPRLPGQGASGANVLTF. CDR3 coding DNA: TGTGCCAGCTCACCGCGGTTGCCGGGACAGGGGGCATCGGGGGCCAACGTCCTGACTTTC.

This clone was found a few times. The chain has TRBV7-9 and TRBJ2-5; D possibly corresponds to TRBD1 (6 bases). Germline values: CDR1 SEHNR, CDR2 FQNEAQ (reference sequence). The V gene lost 1 base and the J gene lost 5 bases, with 11 bases spanning the gap. CDR3 length: 14 residues. The CDR3 region is CASSLVGARETQYF. The CDR3 DNA sequence: TGTGCCAGCAGCTTAGTGGGGGCTCGGGAGACCCAGTACTTC.

The gene calls are TRBV20-1 and TRBJ1-2; a possible D gene is TRBD1 (6 bases). Germline CDR1 reads DFQATT; CDR2 reads SNEGSKA (reference sequence). Trimming shortened V by 8 bases and J by 7 bases, and 11 bases separated the two germline ends. The CDR3 runs to 10 residues. The DNA of the CDR3 is TGCAGTCCAGGGGATTCTGGCTACACCTTC. This encodes CSPGDSGYTF.

This clone was seen once. J is TRBJ1-6 and V is TRBV27; 7 bases are shared with TRBD1. This CDR3 comprises 14 residues. J was trimmed by 10 bases and V by 8 bases; bases with no gene match: 11. CDR1 MNHEY and CDR2 SMNVEV come from the germline V gene (reference sequence). The CDR3 spells CASRRQGEGSPLHF. DNA of the CDR3: TGTGCCAGCCGTAGACAGGGAGAGGGCTCACCCCTCCACTTT.

The gene calls are TRBV27 and TRBJ1-1; no clear D. The V gene lost 5 bases and the J gene lost 6 bases, with 16 bases spanning the gap. This CDR3 is built from 14 residues. Germline V lookup: CDR1 MNHEY, CDR2 SMNVEV (reference sequence). Here the CDR3 reads CASSLVGTDAEAFF. The CDR3 DNA is TGTGCCAGCAGTCTGGTGGGTACAGATGCTGAAGCTTTCTTT.